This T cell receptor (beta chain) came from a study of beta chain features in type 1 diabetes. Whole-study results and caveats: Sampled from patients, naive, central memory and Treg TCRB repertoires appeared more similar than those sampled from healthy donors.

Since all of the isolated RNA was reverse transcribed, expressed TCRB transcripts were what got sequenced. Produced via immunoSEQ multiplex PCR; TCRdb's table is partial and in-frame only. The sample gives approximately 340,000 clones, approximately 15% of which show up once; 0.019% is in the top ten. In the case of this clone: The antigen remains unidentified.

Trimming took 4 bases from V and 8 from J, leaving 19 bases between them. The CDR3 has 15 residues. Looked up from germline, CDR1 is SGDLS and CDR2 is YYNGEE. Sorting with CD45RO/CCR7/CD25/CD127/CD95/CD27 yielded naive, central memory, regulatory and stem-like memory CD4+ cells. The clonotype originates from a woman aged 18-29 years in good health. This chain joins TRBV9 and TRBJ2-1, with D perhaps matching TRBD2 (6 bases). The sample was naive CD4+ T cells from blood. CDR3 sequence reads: CASSPLAGWLYEQFF. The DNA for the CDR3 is TGTGCCAGCAGCCCCCTTGCGGGATGGCTCTATGAGCAGTTCTTC.